This TCR beta chain was sequenced during a study of cytomegalovirus exposure and HLA in healthy donors. PCR used 60 Vbeta primers and 13 Jbeta primers. The method was immunoSEQ multiplex PCR; TCRdb's version includes in-frame clones alone and lacks a portion of them. The table has tens of thousands of clones, under 80% seen once. The germline V and J ends were trimmed by 3 bases and 1 base, with 12 bases remaining between them. This CDR3 has 15 residues. CDR1 and CDR2 from the germline V gene are MNHNS and SASEGT. A note on this clone: Its antigen remains unknown.

Study-level findings and limits: In a later analysis, V- and J-gene trimming of beta chains associated with a DCLRE1C missense variant, replicated independently. As was reported, the classifier diagnosed cytomegalovirus status with high specificity and sensitivity.

This chain links TRBV6-1 with TRBJ1-1, with a weak D call TRBD1 (5 bases). The sequenced sample was PBMCs. The TCR originated in a male donor in good health and CMV-seropositive. The CDR3 DNA sequence: TGTGCCAGCAGTGAGCCCACGACAGCGAACACTGAAGCTTTCTTT. Translated: CASSEPTTANTEAFF.